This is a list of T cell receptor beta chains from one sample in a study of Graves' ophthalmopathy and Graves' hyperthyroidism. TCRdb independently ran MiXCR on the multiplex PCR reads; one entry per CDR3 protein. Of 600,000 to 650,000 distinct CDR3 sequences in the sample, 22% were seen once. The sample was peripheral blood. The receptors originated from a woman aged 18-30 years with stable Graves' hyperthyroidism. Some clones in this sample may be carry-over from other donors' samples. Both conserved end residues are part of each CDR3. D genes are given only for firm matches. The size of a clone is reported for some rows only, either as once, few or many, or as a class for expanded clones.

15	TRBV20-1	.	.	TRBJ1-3	CSASNAGTSGNTIYF	TGCAGTGCTAGTAATGCGGGGACCTCTGGAAACACCATATATTTT
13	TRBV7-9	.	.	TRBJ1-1	CASSFAGRAEAFF	TGTGCCAGCAGCTTTGCAGGGCGCGCTGAAGCTTTCTTT
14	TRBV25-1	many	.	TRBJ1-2	CASRNTGLGYGYTF	TGTGCCAGCAGAAACACAGGGCTGGGCTATGGCTACACCTTC
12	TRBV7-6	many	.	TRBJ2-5	CASSPGDASRYF	TGTGCCAGCAGCCCAGGAGATGCAAGCAGGTACTTC
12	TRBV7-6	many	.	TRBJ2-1	CASSLGEGEQFF	TGTGCCAGCAGCTTAGGAGAGGGTGAGCAGTTCTTC
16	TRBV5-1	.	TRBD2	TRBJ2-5	CASSSGTSGAQETQYF	TGCGCCAGCAGCTCCGGGACTAGCGGGGCTCAAGAGACCCAGTACTTC
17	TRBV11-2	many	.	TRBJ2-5	CASSSRTGGGPQGTQYF	TGTGCCAGCAGCTCGCGGACAGGCGGAGGGCCGCAGGGGACCCAGTACTTC
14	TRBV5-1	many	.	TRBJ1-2	CASSFGREGRGYTF	TGCGCCAGCAGCTTCGGCAGGGAGGGCCGTGGCTACACCTTC
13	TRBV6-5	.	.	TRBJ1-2	CASSYDKAYGYTF	TGTGCCAGCAGTTACGATAAGGCCTATGGCTACACCTTC
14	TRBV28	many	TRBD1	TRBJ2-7	CASTSGQTTYEQYF	TGTGCCAGCACCTCGGGACAGACTACCTACGAGCAGTACTTC
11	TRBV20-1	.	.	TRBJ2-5	CSAYPQETQYF	TGCAGTGCTTACCCCCAAGAGACCCAGTACTTC
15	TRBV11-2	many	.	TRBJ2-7	CASSNNLRGGGEQYF	TGTGCCAGCAGCAATAACCTGCGAGGGGGAGGCGAGCAGTACTTC
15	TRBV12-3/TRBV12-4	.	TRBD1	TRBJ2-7	CASSLGTVRIYEQYF	TGTGCCAGCAGTCTAGGGACAGTGAGGATCTACGAGCAGTACTTC
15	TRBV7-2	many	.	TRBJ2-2	CASSLAEMNTGELFF	TGTGCCAGCAGCTTAGCGGAAATGAACACCGGGGAGCTGTTTTTT
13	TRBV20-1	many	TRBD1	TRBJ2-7	CSATGTGDYEQYF	TGCAGTGCTACCGGGACAGGGGATTACGAGCAGTACTTC
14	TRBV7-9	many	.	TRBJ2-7	CASSSKDSPYEQYF	TGCGCCAGCAGCTCGAAGGACAGTCCCTACGAGCAGTACTTC
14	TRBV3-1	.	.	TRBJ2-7	CASSPIGGSYEQYF	TGTGCCAGCAGCCCAATTGGGGGCTCCTACGAGCAGTACTTC
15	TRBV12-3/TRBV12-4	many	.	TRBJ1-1	CASSPGTARGTEAFF	TGTGCCAGCAGTCCGGGGACGGCGAGGGGGACTGAAGCTTTCTTT
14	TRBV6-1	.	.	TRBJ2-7	CASRRGTAGYEQYF	TGTGCCAGCAGGCGAGGGACGGCGGGCTACGAGCAGTACTTC
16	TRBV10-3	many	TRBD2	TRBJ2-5	CAISDSGLAGQETQYF	TGTGCCATCAGTGATTCAGGACTAGCGGGGCAAGAGACCCAGTACTTC
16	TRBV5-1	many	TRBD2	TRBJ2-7	CASSSTSGASSYEQYF	TGCGCCAGCAGCTCGACTAGCGGGGCCAGCTCCTACGAGCAGTACTTC
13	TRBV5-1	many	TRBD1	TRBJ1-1	CATQLQGGTEAFF	TGCGCCACCCAGCTGCAGGGGGGCACTGAAGCTTTCTTT
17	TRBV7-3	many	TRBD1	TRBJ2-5	CASSLMDWTGFKETQYF	TGTGCCAGCAGCTTAATGGATTGGACAGGGTTCAAGGAGACCCAGTACTTC
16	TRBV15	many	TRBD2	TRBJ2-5	CATSRGTSGVQETQYF	TGTGCCACCAGCAGAGGTACTAGCGGGGTACAAGAGACCCAGTACTTC
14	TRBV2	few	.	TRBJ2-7	CASSPPGRSYEQYF	TGTGCCAGCAGTCCCCCGGGAAGATCCTACGAGCAGTACTTC
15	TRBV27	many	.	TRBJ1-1	CASSFHGRTNTEAFF	TGTGCCAGCAGTTTCCACGGGAGAACGAACACTGAAGCTTTCTTT
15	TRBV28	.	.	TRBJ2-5	CASSFTGGLQETQYF	TGTGCCAGCAGTTTCACGGGGGGCTTACAAGAGACCCAGTACTTC
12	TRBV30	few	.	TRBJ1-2	CAWSRDGNGYTF	TGTGCCTGGAGTAGGGACGGAAATGGCTACACCTTC
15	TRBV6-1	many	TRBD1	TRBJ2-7	CASSQPGQASYEQYF	TGTGCCAGCAGTCAACCGGGACAGGCTTCCTACGAGCAGTACTTC
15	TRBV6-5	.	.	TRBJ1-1	CASSYGGAVNTEAFF	TGTGCCAGCAGTTACGGGGGGGCGGTGAACACTGAAGCTTTCTTT
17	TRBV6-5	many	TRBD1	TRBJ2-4	CASSYSGRGIAKNIQYF	TGTGCCAGCAGTTACTCAGGCAGGGGGATCGCCAAAAACATTCAGTACTTC
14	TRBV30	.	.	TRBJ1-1	CAWRDLWGDTEAFF	TGTGCCTGGAGAGACCTATGGGGGGACACTGAAGCTTTCTTT
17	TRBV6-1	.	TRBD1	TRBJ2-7	CASRGPYRGSTIDEQYF	TGTGCCAGCAGGGGTCCTTACAGGGGGTCTACAATAGACGAGCAGTACTTC
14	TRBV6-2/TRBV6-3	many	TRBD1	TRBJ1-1	CASRTQGARTEAFF	TGTGCCAGCAGAACACAGGGGGCGCGTACTGAAGCTTTCTTT
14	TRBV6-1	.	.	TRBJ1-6	CASSPLDIQSPLHF	TGTGCCAGCAGTCCTTTGGACATTCAGTCACCCCTCCACTTT